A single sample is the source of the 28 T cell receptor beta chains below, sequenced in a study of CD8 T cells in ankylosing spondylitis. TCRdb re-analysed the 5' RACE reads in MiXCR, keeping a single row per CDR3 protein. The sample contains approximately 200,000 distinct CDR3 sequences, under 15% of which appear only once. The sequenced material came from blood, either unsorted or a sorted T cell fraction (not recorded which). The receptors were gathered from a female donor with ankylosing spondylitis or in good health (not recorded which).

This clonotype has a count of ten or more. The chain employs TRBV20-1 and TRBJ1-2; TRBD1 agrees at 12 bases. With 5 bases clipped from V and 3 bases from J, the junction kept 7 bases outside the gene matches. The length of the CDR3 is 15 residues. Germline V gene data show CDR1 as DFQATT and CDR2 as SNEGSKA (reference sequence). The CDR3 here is CSAQGGTGGDYGYTF. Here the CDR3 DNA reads TGCAGTGCTCAAGGCGGGACAGGGGGCGACTATGGCTACACCTTC.

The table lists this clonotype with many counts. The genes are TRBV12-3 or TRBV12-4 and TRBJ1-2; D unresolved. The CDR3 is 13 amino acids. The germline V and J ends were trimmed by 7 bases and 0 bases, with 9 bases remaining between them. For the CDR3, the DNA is TGTGCCAGCAAGGGAGGAGCTAACTATGGCTACACCTTC. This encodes CASKGGANYGYTF.

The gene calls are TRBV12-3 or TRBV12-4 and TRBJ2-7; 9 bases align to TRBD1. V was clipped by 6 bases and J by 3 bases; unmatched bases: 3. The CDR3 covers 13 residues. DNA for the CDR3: TGTGCCAGCAGCAGGGACAGGGTCTACGAGCAGTACTTC. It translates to CASSRDRVYEQYF.

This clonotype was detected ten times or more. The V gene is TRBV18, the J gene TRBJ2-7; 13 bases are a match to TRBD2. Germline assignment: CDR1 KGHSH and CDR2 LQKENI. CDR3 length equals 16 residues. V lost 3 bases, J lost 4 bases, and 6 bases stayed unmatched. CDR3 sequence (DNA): TGTGCCAGCTCACCGGCACCGGGACTAGCGGGATACGAGCAGTACTTC. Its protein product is CASSPAPGLAGYEQYF. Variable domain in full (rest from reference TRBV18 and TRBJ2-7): NAGVMQNPRHLVRRRGQEARLRCSPMKGHSHVYWYRQLPEEGLKFMVYLQKENIIDESGMPKERFSAEFPKEGPSILRIQQVVRGDSAAYFCASSPAPGLAGYEQYFGPGTRLTVT.

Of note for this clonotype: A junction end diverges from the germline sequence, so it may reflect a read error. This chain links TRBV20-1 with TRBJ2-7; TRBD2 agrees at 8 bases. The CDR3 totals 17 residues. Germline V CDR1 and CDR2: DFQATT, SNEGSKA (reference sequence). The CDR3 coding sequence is TGCTGTGCTAGAGGGCGACGTAGCGGGGTTACAGACGTCCCGCAGTACTTC. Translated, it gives CCARGRRSGVTDVPQYF.

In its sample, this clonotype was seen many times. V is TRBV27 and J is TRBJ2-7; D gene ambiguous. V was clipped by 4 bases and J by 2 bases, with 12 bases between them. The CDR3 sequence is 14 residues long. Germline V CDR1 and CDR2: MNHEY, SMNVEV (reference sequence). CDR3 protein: CASSSPGIPYEQYF. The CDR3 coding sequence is TGTGCCAGCAGTTCCCCCGGAATTCCCTACGAGCAGTACTTC.

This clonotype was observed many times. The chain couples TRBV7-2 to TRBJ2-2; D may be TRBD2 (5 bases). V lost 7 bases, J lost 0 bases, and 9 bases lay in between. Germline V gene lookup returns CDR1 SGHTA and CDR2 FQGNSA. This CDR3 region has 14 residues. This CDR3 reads CASNGGPNTGELFF. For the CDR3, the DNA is TGTGCCAGCAATGGAGGTCCGAACACCGGGGAGCTGTTTTTT.

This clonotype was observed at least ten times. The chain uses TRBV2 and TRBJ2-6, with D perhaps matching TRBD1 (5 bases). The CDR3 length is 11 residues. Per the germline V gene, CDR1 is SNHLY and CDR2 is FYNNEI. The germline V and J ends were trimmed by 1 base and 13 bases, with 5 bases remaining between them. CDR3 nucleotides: TGTGCCAGCAGTGAAGACAGGGTCCTGACTTTC. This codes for CASSEDRVLTF.

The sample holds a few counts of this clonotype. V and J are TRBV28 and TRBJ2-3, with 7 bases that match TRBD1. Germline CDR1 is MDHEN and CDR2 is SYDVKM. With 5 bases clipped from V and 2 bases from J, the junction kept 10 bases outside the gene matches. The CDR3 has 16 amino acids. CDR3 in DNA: TGTGCCAGCAGTACGACAGGGATCGAAATCACAGATACGCAGTATTTT. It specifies CASSTTGIEITDTQYF.

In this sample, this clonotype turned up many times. CDR3 amino acids: CASSGQGFSGNTIYF. The CDR3 DNA sequence: TGTGCCAGCAGTGGACAGGGCTTCTCTGGAAACACCATATATTTT. This rearrangement joins TRBV12-3 or TRBV12-4 to TRBJ1-3; 8 bases agree with TRBD1. The ends lost 5 bases at V and 0 bases at J; junction bases unmatched: 3. This CDR3 contains 15 residues.

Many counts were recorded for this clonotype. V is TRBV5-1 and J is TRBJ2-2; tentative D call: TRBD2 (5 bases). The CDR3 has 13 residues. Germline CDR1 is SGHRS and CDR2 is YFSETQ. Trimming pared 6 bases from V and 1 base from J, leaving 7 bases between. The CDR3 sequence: CASNGVNTGELFF. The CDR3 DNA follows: TGCGCCAGCAACGGGGTGAACACCGGGGAGCTGTTTTTT.

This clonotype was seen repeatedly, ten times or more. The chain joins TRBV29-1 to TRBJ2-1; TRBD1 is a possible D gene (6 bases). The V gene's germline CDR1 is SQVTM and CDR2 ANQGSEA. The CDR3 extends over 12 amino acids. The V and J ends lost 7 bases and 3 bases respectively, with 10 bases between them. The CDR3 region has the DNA TGCAGCGGGAAGGACAGCTACAATGAGCAGTTCTTC. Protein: CSGKDSYNEQFF.

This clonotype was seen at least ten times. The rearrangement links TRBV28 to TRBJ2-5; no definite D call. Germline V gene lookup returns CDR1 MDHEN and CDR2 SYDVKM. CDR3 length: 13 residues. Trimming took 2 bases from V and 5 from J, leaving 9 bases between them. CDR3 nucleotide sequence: TGTGCCAGCAGTTTACCAGCGACGGAGACCCAGTACTTC. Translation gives CASSLPATETQYF.

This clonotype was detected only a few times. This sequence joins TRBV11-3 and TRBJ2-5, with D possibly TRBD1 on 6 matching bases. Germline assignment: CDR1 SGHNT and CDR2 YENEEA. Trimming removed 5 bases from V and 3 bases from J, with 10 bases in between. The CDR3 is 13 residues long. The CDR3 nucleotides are TGTGCCAGCAGCAGTCGGACAGAAGAGACCCAGTACTTC. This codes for CASSSRTEETQYF.

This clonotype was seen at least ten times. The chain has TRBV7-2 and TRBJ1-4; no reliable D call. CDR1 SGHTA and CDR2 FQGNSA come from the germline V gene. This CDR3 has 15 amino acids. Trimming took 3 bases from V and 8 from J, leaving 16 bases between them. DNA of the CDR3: TGTGCCAGCAGCTTGATTGCTGGGTTAGAAGAAAAACTGTTTTTT. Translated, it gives CASSLIAGLEEKLFF.

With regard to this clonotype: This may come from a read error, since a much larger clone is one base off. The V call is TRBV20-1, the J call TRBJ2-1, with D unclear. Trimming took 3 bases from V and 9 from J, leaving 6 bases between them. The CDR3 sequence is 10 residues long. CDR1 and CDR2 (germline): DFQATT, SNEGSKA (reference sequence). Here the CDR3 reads CSASETEQFF. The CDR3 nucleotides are TGCAGTGCTAGCGAGACTGAGCAGTTCTTC.

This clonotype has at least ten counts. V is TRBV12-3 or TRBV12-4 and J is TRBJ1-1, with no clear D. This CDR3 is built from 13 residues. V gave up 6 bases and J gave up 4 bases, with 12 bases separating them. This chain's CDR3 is CASSRRGGTEAFF. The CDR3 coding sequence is TGTGCCAGCAGCCGAAGAGGCGGCACTGAAGCTTTCTTT.

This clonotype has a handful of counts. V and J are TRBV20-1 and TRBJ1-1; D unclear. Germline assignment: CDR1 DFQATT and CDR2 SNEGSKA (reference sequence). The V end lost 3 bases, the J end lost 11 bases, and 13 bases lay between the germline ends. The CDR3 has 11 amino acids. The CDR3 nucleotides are TGCAGTGCTAGTAAGGAGCCGTGGGCTTTCTTT. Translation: CSASKEPWAFF.

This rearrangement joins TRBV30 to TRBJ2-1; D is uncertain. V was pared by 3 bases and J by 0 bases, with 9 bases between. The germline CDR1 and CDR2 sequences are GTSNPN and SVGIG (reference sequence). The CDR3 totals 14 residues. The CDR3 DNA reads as TGTGCCTGGAGAGCCCGTAGCTCCTACAATGAGCAGTTCTTC. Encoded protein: CAWRARSSYNEQFF.

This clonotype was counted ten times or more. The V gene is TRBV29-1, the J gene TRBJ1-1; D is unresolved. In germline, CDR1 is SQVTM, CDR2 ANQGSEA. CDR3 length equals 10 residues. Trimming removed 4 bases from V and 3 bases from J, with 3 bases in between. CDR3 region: CSVVHTEAFF. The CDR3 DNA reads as TGCAGCGTTGTTCACACTGAAGCTTTCTTT.

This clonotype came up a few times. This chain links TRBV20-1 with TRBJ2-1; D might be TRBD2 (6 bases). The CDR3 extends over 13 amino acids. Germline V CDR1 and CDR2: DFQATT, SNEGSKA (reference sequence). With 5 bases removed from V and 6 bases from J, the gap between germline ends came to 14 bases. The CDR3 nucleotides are TGCAGTGCTTCATCGGGACTCTTCAATGAGCAGTTCTTC. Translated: CSASSGLFNEQFF.

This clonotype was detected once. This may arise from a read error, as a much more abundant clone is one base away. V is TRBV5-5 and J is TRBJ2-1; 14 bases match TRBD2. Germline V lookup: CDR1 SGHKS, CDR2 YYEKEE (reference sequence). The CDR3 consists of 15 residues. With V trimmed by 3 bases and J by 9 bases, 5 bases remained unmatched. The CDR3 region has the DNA TGTGCCAGCAGCTGGAGACTAGCGGGAGGGGGTGAGCAGTTCTTC. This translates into CASSWRLAGGGEQFF. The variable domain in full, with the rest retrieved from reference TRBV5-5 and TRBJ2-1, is DAGVTQSPTHLIKTRGQQVTLRCSPISGHKSVSWYQQVLGQGPQFIFQYYEKEERGRGNFPDRFSARQFPNYSSELNVNALLLGDSALYLCASSWRLAGGGEQFFGPGTRLTVL.

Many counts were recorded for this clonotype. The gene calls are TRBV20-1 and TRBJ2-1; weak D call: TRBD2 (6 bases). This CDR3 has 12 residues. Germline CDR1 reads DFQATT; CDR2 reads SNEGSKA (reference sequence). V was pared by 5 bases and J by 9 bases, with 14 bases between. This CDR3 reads CSADPMGGEQFF. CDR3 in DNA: TGCAGTGCTGACCCAATGGGGGGTGAGCAGTTCTTC.

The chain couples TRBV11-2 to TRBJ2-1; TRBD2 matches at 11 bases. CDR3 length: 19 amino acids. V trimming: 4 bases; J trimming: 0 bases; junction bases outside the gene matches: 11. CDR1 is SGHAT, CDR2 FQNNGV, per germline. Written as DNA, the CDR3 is TGTGCCAGCAGCTCGAGAGTGAGTAGCGGGAGGGCCTCCTACAATGAGCAGTTCTTC. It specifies CASSSRVSSGRASYNEQFF. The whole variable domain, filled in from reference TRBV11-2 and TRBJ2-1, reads EAGVAQSPRYKIIEKRQSVAFWCNPISGHATLYWYQQILGQGPKLLIQFQNNGVVDDSQLPKDRFSAERLKGVDSTLKIQPAKLEDSAVYLCASSSRVSSGRASYNEQFFGPGTRLTVL.

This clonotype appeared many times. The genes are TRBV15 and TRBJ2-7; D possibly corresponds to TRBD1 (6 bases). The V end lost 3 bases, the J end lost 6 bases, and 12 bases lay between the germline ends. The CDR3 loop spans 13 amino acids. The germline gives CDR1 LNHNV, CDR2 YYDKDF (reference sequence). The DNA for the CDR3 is TGTGCCACCAGCAGCGCACAGGGCTCCGAGCAGTACTTC. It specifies CATSSAQGSEQYF. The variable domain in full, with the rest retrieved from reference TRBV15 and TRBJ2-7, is DAMVIQNPRYQVTQFGKPVTLSCSQTLNHNVMYWYQQKSSQAPKLLFHYYDKDFNNEADTPDNFQSRRPNTSFCFLDIRSPGLGDTAMYLCATSSAQGSEQYFGPGTRLTVT.

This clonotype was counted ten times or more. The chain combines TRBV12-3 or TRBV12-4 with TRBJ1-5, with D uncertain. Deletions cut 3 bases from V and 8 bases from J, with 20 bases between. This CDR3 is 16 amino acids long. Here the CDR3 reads CASSLRGRIVEEPQHF. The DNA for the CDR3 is TGTGCCAGCAGTTTGAGAGGACGCATCGTTGAGGAGCCCCAGCATTTT.

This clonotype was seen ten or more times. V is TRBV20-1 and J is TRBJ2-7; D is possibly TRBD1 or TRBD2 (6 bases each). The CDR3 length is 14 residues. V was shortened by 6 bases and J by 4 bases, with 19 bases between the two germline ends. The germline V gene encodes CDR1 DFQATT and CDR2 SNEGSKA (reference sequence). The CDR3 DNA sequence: TGCAGTGCCCCCCGCCGGGGGCGCTTTTACGAGCAGTACTTC. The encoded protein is CSAPRRGRFYEQYF.

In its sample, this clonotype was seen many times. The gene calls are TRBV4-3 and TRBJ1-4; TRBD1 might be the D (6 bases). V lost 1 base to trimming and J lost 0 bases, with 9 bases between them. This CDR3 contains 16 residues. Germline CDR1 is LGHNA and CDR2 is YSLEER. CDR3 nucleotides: TGCGCCAGCAGCCAAGGGTGGACAGCAACTAATGAAAAACTGTTTTTT. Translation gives CASSQGWTATNEKLFF.